The 22 T cell receptor beta chains given below trace back to one sample, sequenced in a study of OX40 agonist ivuxolimab in advanced cancers. The protocol was immunoSEQ multiplex PCR, while the TCRdb copy is restricted to in-frame clones and leaves out a portion. This sample has tens of thousands of clones, with approximately 86% found just once. The material sequenced was CD4+ or CD8+ T cells sorted from blood, taken in a trial of the OX40 agonist ivuxolimab. The source is an adult with an advanced solid tumor such as melanoma, head and neck, liver or kidney cancer.

This rearrangement joins TRBV5-8 to TRBJ2-3, with D possibly TRBD1 on 5 matching bases. In germline, CDR1 is SGHTS, CDR2 YDEGEE. Trimming stripped 1 base from V and 4 bases from J, with 10 bases between. The CDR3 runs 14 residues. This chain's CDR3 is CASSLQAGSDTQYF. The DNA of the CDR3 is TGTGCCAGCAGCTTGCAGGCAGGGTCAGATACGCAGTATTTT.

The rearrangement uses TRBV6-1 and TRBJ2-7, with 11 nucleotides matching TRBD2. Germline lookup yields CDR1 MNHNS and CDR2 SASEGT. The CDR3 consists of 15 residues. The ends lost 6 bases at V and 5 bases at J; junction bases unmatched: 9. CDR3 loop: CASRKLTSGVNEQYF. Written as DNA, the CDR3 is TGTGCCAGCAGGAAACTGACTAGCGGGGTTAACGAGCAGTACTTC.

The chain employs TRBV28 and TRBJ2-5; 10 bases are a match to TRBD1. Germline V gives CDR1 MDHEN, CDR2 SYDVKM. V was pared by 5 bases and J by 2 bases, with 8 bases of the junction left unmatched. The CDR3 contains 16 residues. Written as DNA, the CDR3 is TGTGCCAGCAGTAAAGACAGGGGGCCGGCTCAAGAGACCCAGTACTTC. Translated: CASSKDRGPAQETQYF. The complete variable domain, with remaining parts taken from reference TRBV28 and TRBJ2-5, reads DVKVTQSSRYLVKRTGEKVFLECVQDMDHENMFWYRQDPGLGLRLIYFSYDVKMKEKGDIPEGYSVSREKKERFSLILESASTNQTSMYLCASSKDRGPAQETQYFGPGTRLLVL.

The chain combines TRBV28 with TRBJ2-5; D is possibly TRBD1 (6 bases). The J call is in doubt because the DNA end fits TRBJ2-7 better. The CDR3 is 14 amino acids. From germline, CDR1 is MDHEN and CDR2 SYDVKM. The CDR3 DNA reads as TGTGCCAGCAGTCCGCAGGGGCCTCTGAACGAGCAGTACTTC. This codes for CASSPQGPLNEQYF.

The chain recombines TRBV6-1 with TRBJ1-6; maybe TRBD1 (5 bases). Germline CDR1 and CDR2: MNHNS and SASEGT. V shed 2 bases and J shed 5 bases, with 10 bases lying between them. The CDR3 length is 15 residues. The CDR3 nucleotides are TGTGCCAGCAGTGAAATTTGGGGGGATAATTCACCCCTCCACTTT. It translates to CASSEIWGDNSPLHF.

V usage is TRBV6-5 and J usage is TRBJ1-1; 9 nucleotides line up with TRBD1. The junction had 4 bases not matched to a gene; V was cut back by 5 bases and J by 6 bases. Germline V gives CDR1 MNHEY, CDR2 SVGAGI. The CDR3 extends over 13 amino acids. The CDR3 is CASSRQGGAEAFF. CDR3 nucleotides: TGTGCCAGCAGTCGACAGGGGGGGGCTGAAGCTTTCTTT.

V and J are TRBV19 and TRBJ1-1; perhaps TRBD1 as D (5 bases). The CDR3 totals 16 residues. From germline, CDR1 is LNHDA and CDR2 SQIVND (reference sequence). Trimming removed 7 bases at V and 0 bases at J, with 18 bases between. This CDR3 reads CASKVLEGRMNTEAFF. CDR3 sequence (DNA): TGTGCCAGTAAGGTGTTGGAGGGACGTATGAACACTGAAGCTTTCTTT.

The J gene is TRBJ2-7, the V gene TRBV11-3; D gene ambiguous. V lost 4 bases and J 6 bases, leaving 13 bases between the germline ends. The CDR3 totals 13 residues. Germline V gene data show CDR1 as SGHNT and CDR2 as YENEEA. In DNA, the CDR3 is TGTGCCAGCAGCTACACATTCGTTAGCGAGCAGTACTTC. Its protein is CASSYTFVSEQYF.

The chain uses TRBV28 and TRBJ1-2, with 9 bases lining up with TRBD1. J lost 3 bases, V lost 10 bases, and 9 bases had no gene match. This CDR3 comprises 14 residues. Germline CDR1 reads MDHEN; CDR2 reads SYDVKM. This CDR3 reads CATNSGQGYYGYTF. CDR3 nucleotide sequence: TGTGCCACAAACTCGGGACAGGGTTACTATGGCTACACCTTC.

This clone is a singleton in its sample. The rearrangement links TRBV12-5 to TRBJ1-1; D call uncertain. The germline gives CDR1 LGHNT, CDR2 FRNRAP. There are 16 residues in the CDR3. Deletions cut 6 bases from V and 5 bases from J, with 22 bases between. The CDR3 spells CASGAEPGPRGTEAFF. The CDR3 bases are TGTGCTAGTGGAGCAGAACCGGGCCCCAGAGGGACTGAAGCTTTCTTT.

This clone was counted a few times. The chain couples TRBV12-5 to TRBJ1-5; 9 bases map to TRBD1. The J segment lost 6 bases and the V segment lost 5 bases, leaving 5 bases of the junction unmatched. The CDR3 consists of 14 residues. Germline loops: CDR1 LGHNT, CDR2 FRNRAP. In DNA, the CDR3 is TGTGCTAGTGGTCGGGGACAGGGCCGTCAGCCCCAGCATTTT. This gives the protein CASGRGQGRQPQHF.

The rearrangement joins TRBV18 to TRBJ2-7, with a weak D call TRBD2 (5 bases). V was pared by 6 bases and J by 5 bases, with 11 bases between. This CDR3 is 12 amino acids long. The germline CDR1 and CDR2 sequences are KGHSH and LQKENI. This CDR3 reads CASSATGDEQYF. In nucleotides, the CDR3 is TGTGCCAGCTCCGCGACCGGGGACGAGCAGTACTTC.

The chain carries TRBV30 and TRBJ1-3, with D possibly being TRBD1 (5 bases). Germline V gene data show CDR1 as GTSNPN and CDR2 as SVGIG (reference sequence). The CDR3 sequence is 13 residues long. V dropped 2 bases and J dropped 4 bases, with 9 bases sitting between them. CDR3 in amino acids: CAWSRGSGNTIYF. CDR3 sequence (DNA): TGTGCCTGGAGTAGGGGTTCCGGAAACACCATATATTTT.

The chain carries TRBV28 and TRBJ1-2; no definite D call. This CDR3 region has 15 residues. The germline V gene encodes CDR1 MDHEN and CDR2 SYDVKM. V dropped 1 base and J dropped 5 bases, with 14 bases sitting between them. The CDR3 coding sequence is TGTGCCAGCAGTTTATTAGGTCGGACCTCATATGGCTACACCTTC. It encodes CASSLLGRTSYGYTF.

This clone was recorded a few times. The chain combines TRBV7-9 with TRBJ1-4; the match to TRBD1 covers 10 bases. The CDR3 sequence is 14 residues long. Trimming took 2 bases from V and 7 from J; bases not matched to a gene: 1. Germline V CDR1 and CDR2: SEHNR, FQNEAQ (reference sequence). In DNA form, the CDR3 reads TGTGCCAGCAGCTTAAGGACAGGGGGTGAAAAACTGTTTTTT. Translating gives CASSLRTGGEKLFF.

The V and J genes are TRBV9 and TRBJ2-5; 7 nucleotides line up with TRBD1. CDR3 length: 15 amino acids. V was clipped by 5 bases and J by 4 bases; unmatched bases: 11. The germline CDR1 and CDR2 sequences are SGDLS and YYNGEE. The CDR3, as DNA: TGTGCCAGCAGTGCCAGGGGGACGGTTATAGAGACCCAGTACTTC. Its protein is CASSARGTVIETQYF.

V is TRBV14 and J is TRBJ2-2, with TRBD2 identical over 8 bases. CDR3 length: 17 residues. V lost 2 bases and J lost 3; bases outside the gene matches: 8. Germline-derived CDR1 and CDR2 are SGHDN and FVKESK. Here the CDR3 DNA reads TGTGCCAGCAGCCAAAGATTGATAGCGGGATACACCGGGGAGCTGTTTTTT. This encodes CASSQRLIAGYTGELFF.

This clone has just one count. This chain joins TRBV5-1 and TRBJ1-4; 7 nucleotides match TRBD1. V gave up 4 bases and J gave up 0 bases; unmatched junction bases: 6. The CDR3 loop spans 16 amino acids. Germline V gives CDR1 SGHRS, CDR2 YFSETQ. CDR3 sequence: CASSMDRPATNEKLFF. In DNA, the CDR3 is TGCGCCAGCAGCATGGACAGGCCAGCAACTAATGAAAAACTGTTTTTT.

The chain's CDR3 is CSVEDLAGGSYEQYF. The CDR3 DNA is TGCAGCGTTGAAGATCTAGCGGGAGGGTCCTACGAGCAGTACTTC. The chain couples TRBV29-1 to TRBJ2-7; 12 nucleotides align to TRBD2. Trimming took 0 bases from V and 1 from J; bases not matched to a gene: 1. The CDR3 contains 15 residues. Germline loops: CDR1 SQVTM, CDR2 ANQGSEA.

The chain recombines TRBV4-3 with TRBJ2-5, with D uncertain. CDR1 and CDR2 (germline): LGHNA, YSLEER. The CDR3 loop spans 13 amino acids. Trimming pared 1 base from V and 5 bases from J, leaving 8 bases between. CDR3 DNA sequence: TGCGCCAGCAGCCAAGTCGCTAGGGAGACCCAGTACTTC. This codes for CASSQVARETQYF.

V gene TRBV25-1 combines with J gene TRBJ2-3; no clear D gene. The germline V and J ends were trimmed by 6 bases and 4 bases, with 5 bases remaining between them. CDR1 is MGHDK and CDR2 is SYGVNS in the germline V gene. CDR3 size: 11 residues. The CDR3 DNA is TGTGCCAGCAGCCTCGCAGATACGCAGTATTTT. Amino acid sequence: CASSLADTQYF.

V usage is TRBV30 and J usage is TRBJ1-3; D not resolved. Germline CDR1 reads GTSNPN; CDR2 reads SVGIG (reference sequence). Trimming left V 1 base short and J 1 base short, with 8 bases between. This CDR3 comprises 14 residues. The CDR3 spells CAWSEVGSGNTIYF. Written as DNA, the CDR3 is TGTGCCTGGAGTGAAGTGGGTTCTGGAAACACCATATATTTT.